Here is one T cell receptor beta chain with its context. This entry belongs to a study of blood T cell repertoires in COVID-19. As for the study in general: Specimens from acute and convalescent COVID-19 originated in the United States, Italy and Spain.

Looked up from germline, CDR1 is DFQATT and CDR2 is SNEGSKA (reference sequence). The CDR3 contains 11 residues. V was cut by 1 base and J by 4 bases, with 4 bases left in between. Authors' analysis steps: How many nucleated cells were present was estimated from reference gene primer amplification. Data came from immunoSEQ multiplex PCR; TCRdb stores just in-frame clones and leaves some out. The V and J calls and clone size were taken over from that table, and D and trimming were inferred from the DNA. The table shows approximately 150,000 clones, with roughly 82% occurring only once. The TCR was taken from a human donor with acute or convalescent COVID-19. The donor label of this sample is uncertain. The gene calls are TRBV20-1 and TRBJ1-2; D is unclear. The sample comprised peripheral blood. CDR3 sequence: CSARGSYGYTF. DNA for the CDR3: TGCAGTGCTAGAGGGAGCTATGGCTACACCTTC.